The sequence of this T cell receptor beta chain was determined in a study of blood T cell repertoires in COVID-19. Study details: Sites in the United States, Italy and Spain provided acute and convalescent COVID-19 samples.

Clones were read by immunoSEQ multiplex PCR, and TCRdb kept only the in-frame ones, dropping some. The sample yields approximately 77,000 clones, around 89% seen once. Sequencing was done on a sample of peripheral blood. This clonotype was obtained from a woman of 80 years or more with acute or convalescent COVID-19.

This chain's CDR3 is CASTAQGTEAFF. CDR3 DNA sequence: TGTGCCAGCACCGCCCAGGGAACTGAAGCTTTCTTT. V gene TRBV2 combines with J gene TRBJ1-1, with D perhaps TRBD1 (5 bases). The CDR3 spans 12 residues. The V gene's germline CDR1 is SNHLY and CDR2 FYNNEI. V was pared by 7 bases and J by 5 bases, with 11 bases between.